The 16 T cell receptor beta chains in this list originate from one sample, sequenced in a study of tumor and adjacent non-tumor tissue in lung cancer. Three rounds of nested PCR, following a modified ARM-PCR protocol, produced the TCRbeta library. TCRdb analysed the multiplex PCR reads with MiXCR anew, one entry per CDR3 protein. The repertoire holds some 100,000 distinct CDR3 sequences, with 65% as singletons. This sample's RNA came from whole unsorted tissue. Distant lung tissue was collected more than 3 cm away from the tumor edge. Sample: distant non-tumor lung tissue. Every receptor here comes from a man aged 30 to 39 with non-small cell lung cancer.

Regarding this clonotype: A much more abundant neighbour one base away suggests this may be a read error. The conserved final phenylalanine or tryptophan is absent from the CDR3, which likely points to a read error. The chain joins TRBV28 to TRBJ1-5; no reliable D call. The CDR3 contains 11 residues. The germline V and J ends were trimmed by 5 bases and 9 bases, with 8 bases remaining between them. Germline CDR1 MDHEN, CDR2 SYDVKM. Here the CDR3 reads CASSRVLPQHL. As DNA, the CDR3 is TGTGCCAGCAGTCGGGTCTTGCCCCAGCATTTA.

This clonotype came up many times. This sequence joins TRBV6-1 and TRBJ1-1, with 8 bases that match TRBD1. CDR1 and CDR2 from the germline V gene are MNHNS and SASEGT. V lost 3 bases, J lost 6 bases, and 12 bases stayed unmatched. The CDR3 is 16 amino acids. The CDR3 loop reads CASSDWTGIRFAEAFF. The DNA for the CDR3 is TGTGCCAGCAGTGACTGGACAGGGATCAGGTTCGCTGAAGCTTTCTTT.

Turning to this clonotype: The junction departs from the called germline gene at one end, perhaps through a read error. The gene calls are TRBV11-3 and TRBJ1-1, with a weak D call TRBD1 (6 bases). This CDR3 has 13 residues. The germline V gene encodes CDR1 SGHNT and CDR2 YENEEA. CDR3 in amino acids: CTSSLVRTGTAFF. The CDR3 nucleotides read TGTACCAGTAGCTTAGTTCGAACAGGGACGGCTTTCTTT.

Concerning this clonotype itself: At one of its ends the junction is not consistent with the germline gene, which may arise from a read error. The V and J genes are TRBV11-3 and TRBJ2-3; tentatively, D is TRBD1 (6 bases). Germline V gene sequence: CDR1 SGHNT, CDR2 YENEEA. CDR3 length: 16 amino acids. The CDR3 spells CASSLEWGLNTDTQYF. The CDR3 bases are TGTGCCAGCAGCTTAGAGTGGGGGCTGAACACAGATACGCAATATTTT. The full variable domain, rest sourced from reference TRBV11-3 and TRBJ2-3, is EAGVVQSPRYKIIEKKQPVAFWCNPISGHNTLYWYLQNLGQGPELLIRYENEEAVDDSQLPKDRFSAERLKGVDSTLKIQPAELGDSAVYLCASSLEWGLNTDTQYFGPGTRLTVL.

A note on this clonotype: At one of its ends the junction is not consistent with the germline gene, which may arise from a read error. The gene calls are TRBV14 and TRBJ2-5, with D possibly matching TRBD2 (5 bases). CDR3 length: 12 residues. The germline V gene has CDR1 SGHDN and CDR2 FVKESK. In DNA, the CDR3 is TGTGTCACCGTAGGTTTGGGAGAGACTCAGTACTTC. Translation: CVTVGLGETQYF.

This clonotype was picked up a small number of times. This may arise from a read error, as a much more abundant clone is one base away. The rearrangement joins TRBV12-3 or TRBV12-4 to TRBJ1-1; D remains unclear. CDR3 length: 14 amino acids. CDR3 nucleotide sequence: TGTGCCAGCAGTTTGGCGCGGAGGAACACTGATGCTTTCTTT. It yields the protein CASSLARRNTDAFF.

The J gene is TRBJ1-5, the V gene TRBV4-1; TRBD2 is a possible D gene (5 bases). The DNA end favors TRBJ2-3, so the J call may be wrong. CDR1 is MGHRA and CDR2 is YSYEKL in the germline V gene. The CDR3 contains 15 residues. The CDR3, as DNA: TGCGCCAGCAGCCAATGGTTCTCTAGCAATCAGCCCCAGTATTTT. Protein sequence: CASSQWFSSNQPQYF.

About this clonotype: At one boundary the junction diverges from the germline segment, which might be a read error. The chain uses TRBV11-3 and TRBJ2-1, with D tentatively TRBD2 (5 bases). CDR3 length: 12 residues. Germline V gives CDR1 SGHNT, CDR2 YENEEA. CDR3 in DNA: TGTGCCAGCAGCTTACTGGGAGTTGAGCAGCTCTTC. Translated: CASSLLGVEQLF.

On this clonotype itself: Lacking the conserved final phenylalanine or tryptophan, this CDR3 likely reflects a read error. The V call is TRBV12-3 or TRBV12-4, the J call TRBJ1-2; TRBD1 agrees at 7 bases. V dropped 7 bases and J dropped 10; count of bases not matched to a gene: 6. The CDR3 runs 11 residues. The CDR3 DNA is TGTGCCAGCACTAGGGGGACAGACTACACCAAC. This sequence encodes CASTRGTDYTN.

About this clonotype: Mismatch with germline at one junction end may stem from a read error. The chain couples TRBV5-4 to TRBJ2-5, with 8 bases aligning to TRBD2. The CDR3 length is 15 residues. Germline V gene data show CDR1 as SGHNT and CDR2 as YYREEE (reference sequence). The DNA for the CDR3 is TGTGCCAGCAGCGTAACTAGCGGATGGCATGAGAGCCAGTACTTC. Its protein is CASSVTSGWHESQYF.

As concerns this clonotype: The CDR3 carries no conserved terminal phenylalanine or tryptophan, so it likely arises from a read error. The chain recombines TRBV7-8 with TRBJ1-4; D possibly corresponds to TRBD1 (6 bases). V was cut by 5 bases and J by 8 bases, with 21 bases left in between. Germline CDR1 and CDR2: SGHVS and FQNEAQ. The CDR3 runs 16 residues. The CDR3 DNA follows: TGTGCCAGCAGCCGGATGGCACAGGGCGAAGGGGAAAAACTGTTTTTA. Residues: CASSRMAQGEGEKLFL.

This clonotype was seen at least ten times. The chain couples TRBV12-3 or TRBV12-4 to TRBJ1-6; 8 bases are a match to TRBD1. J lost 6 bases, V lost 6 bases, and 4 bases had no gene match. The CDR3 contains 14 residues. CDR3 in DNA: TGTGCCAGCAGACTTGGACAGGGTAATTCACCCCTCCACTTT. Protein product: CASRLGQGNSPLHF.

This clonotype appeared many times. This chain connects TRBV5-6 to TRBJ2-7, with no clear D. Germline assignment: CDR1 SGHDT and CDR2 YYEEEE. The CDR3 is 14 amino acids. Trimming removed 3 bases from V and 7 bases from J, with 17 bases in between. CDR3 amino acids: CASSYTPSLEEQYF. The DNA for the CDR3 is TGTGCCAGCAGCTACACGCCGTCTTTGGAAGAGCAGTACTTC.

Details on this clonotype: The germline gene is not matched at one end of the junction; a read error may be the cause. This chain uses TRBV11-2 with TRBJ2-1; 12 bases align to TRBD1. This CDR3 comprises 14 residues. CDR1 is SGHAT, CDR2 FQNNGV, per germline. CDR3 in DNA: TGTGCCAGCATCTGGGGGACAGGGGGCTATGAGCGGTTCTTC. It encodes CASIWGTGGYERFF.

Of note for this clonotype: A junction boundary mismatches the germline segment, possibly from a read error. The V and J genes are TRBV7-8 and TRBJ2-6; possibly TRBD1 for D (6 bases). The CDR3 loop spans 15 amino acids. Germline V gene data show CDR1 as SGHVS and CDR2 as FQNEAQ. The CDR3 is CASSIRGGGANVLAF. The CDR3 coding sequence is TGTGCCAGCAGCATCAGGGGTGGTGGGGCCAACGTCCTGGCTTTC.

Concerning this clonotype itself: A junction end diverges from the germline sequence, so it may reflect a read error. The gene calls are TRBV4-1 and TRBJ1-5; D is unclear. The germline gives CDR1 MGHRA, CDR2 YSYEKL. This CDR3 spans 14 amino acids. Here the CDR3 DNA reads TGTGCCAGCAGCCAAGTCGTGGGGAGTCAGCCCCATCATTTT. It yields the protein CASSQVVGSQPHHF.